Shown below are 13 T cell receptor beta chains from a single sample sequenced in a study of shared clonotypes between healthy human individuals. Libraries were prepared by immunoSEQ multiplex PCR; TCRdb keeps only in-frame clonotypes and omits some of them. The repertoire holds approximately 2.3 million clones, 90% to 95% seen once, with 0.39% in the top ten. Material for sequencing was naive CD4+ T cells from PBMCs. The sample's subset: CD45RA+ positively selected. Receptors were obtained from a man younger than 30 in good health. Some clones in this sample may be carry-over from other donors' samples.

CDR3 DNA: TGTGCCAGCAGCTTAGCGGGAGGAGTGGATACGCAGTATTTT. It specifies CASSLAGGVDTQYF. The rearrangement links TRBV7-3 to TRBJ2-3; 8 bases match TRBD2. The germline V gene has CDR1 SGHTA and CDR2 FQGTGA. Trimming cost V 2 bases and J 6 bases; bases outside gene matches: 4. There are 14 residues in the CDR3.

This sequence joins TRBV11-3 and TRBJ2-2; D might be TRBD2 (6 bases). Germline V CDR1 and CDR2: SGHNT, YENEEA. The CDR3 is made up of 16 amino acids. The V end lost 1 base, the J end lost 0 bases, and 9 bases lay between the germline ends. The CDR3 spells CASSLGLDTNTGELFF. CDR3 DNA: TGTGCCAGCAGCTTAGGACTAGATACGAACACCGGGGAGCTGTTTTTT.

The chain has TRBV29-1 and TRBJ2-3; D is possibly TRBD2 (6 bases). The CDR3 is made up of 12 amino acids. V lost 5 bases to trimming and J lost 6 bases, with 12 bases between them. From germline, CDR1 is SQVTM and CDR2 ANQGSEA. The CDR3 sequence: CSVHRTMDTQYF. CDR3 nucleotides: TGCAGCGTTCACAGGACTATGGATACGCAGTATTTT.

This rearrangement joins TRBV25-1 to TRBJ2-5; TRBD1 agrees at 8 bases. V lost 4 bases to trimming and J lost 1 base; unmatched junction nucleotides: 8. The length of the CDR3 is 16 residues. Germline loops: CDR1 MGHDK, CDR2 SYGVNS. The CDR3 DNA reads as TGTGCCAGCAGTGCTAACCTCGGGACAGGCCAAGAGACCCAGTACTTC. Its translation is CASSANLGTGQETQYF. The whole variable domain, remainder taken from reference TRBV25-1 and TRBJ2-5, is EADIYQTPRYLVIGTGKKITLECSQTMGHDKMYWYQQDPGMELHLIHYSYGVNSTEKGDLSSESTVSRIRTEHFPLTLESARPSHTSQYLCASSANLGTGQETQYFGPGTRLLVL.

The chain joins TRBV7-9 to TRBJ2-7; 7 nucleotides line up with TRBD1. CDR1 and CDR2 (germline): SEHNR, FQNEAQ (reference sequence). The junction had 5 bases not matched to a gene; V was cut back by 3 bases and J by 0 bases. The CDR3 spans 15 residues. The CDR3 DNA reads TGTGCCAGCAGCTTCAGACAGGGAAGCTCCTACGAGCAGTACTTC. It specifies CASSFRQGSSYEQYF.

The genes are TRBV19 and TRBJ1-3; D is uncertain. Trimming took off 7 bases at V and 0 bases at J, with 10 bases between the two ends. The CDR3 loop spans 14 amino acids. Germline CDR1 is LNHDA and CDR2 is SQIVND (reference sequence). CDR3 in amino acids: CASKQELSGNTIYF. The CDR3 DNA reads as TGTGCCAGTAAGCAGGAACTCTCTGGAAACACCATATATTTT.

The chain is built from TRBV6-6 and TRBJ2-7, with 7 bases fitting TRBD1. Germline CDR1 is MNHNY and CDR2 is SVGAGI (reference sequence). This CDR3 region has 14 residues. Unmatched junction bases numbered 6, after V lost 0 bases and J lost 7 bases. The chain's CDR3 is CASSYSTGSWEQYF. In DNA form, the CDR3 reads TGTGCCAGCAGTTACTCGACAGGGAGCTGGGAGCAGTACTTC.

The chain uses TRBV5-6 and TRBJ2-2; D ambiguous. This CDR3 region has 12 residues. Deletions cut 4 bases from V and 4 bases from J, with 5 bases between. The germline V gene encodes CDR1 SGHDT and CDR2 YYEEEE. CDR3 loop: CASSQSTGELFF. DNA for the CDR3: TGTGCCAGCAGCCAGTCCACCGGGGAGCTGTTTTTT.

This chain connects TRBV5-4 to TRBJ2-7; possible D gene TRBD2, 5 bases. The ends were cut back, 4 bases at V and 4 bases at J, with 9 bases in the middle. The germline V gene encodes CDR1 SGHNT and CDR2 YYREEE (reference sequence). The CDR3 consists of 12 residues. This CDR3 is CASSLTRYEQYF. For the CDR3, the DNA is TGTGCCAGCAGCCTCACTAGATACGAGCAGTACTTC.

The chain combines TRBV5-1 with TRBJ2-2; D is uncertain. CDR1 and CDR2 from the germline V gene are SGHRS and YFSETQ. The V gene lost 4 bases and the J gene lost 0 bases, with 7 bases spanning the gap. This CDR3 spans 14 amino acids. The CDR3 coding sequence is TGCGCCAGCAGCACCCGTTCGAACACCGGGGAGCTGTTTTTT. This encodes CASSTRSNTGELFF.

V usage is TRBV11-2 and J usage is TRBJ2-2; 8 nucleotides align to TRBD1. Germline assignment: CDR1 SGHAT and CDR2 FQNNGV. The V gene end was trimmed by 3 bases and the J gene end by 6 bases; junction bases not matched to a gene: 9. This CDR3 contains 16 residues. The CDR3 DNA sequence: TGTGCCAGCAGCTTCCTGCAGGGGGCGATCCCCGGGGAGCTGTTTTTT. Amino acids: CASSFLQGAIPGELFF.

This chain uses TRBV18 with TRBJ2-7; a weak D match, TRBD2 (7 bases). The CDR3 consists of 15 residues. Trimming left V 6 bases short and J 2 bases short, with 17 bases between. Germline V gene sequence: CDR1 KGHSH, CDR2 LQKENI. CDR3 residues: CASSRGGDFTYEQYF. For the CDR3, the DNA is TGTGCCAGCTCCCGAGGGGGGGACTTCACCTACGAGCAGTACTTC. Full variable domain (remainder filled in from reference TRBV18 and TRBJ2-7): NAGVMQNPRHLVRRRGQEARLRCSPMKGHSHVYWYRQLPEEGLKFMVYLQKENIIDESGMPKERFSAEFPKEGPSILRIQQVVRGDSAAYFCASSRGGDFTYEQYFGPGTRLTVT.

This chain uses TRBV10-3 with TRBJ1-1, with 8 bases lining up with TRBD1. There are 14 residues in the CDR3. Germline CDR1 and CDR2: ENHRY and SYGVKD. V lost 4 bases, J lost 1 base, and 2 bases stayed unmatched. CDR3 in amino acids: CAISGQGPNTEAFF. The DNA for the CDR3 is TGTGCCATCAGTGGACAGGGGCCGAACACTGAAGCTTTCTTT.